This T cell receptor (beta chain) emerged from a study of CD8+ T cells in alopecia areata. Points from the study as a whole: Many expanded lesional clones persisted in scalp and blood during tofacitinib treatment.

Isolated RNA was reverse transcribed into cDNA used as the sequencing template. Generated by immunoSEQ multiplex PCR, the TCRdb table keeps only in-frame clones and is missing some. The data contain 200,000 to 250,000 clones, under 70% of them singletons. This CDR3 has 12 residues. Germline CDR1 and CDR2: MNHNY and SVGAGI (reference sequence). V was clipped by 5 bases and J by 4 bases, with 9 bases between them. Documented treatment: oral pan-JAK inhibitor, 5-10 mg twice daily. A remark on this clone: Its antigen is not identified.

The rearrangement links TRBV6-6 to TRBJ2-7; D remains ambiguous. The material sequenced was CD4+ T cells sorted from blood, taken around week 44, from a patient treated with tofacitinib. The receptor comes from a human donor with alopecia areata. The DNA for the CDR3 is TGTGCCAGCAGTCCTTCTTGGTACGAGCAGTACTTC. This codes for CASSPSWYEQYF.